The rows below give T cell receptor beta chains drawn from one sample of a study of shared clonotypes between healthy human individuals. Here immunoSEQ multiplex PCR was the method, and the copy in TCRdb shows in-frame clones only, minus some. The data show hundreds of thousands of clones, with around 97% seen just once and 0.055% to 0.07% held by the top ten. Sample: naive CD4+ T cells sorted from blood. These receptors came from a woman aged 25 to 39 in good health. The CDR3 runs from the conserved cysteine through the conserved F or W. A D gene is named only where the DNA matches it firmly. Only part of the rows carry a size: once, few, many, or a class if the clone is expanded.

D,size,J,V,CDR3,DNA
TRBD1,NA,TRBJ1-4,TRBV28,CASRQTGGFVEKLFF,TGTGCCAGCAGGCAGACAGGGGGCTTTGTTGAAAAACTGTTTTTT
TRBD2,NA,TRBJ2-5,TRBV7-6,CASSSLAGGVTEETQYF,TGTGCCAGCAGCTCTCTAGCGGGAGGCGTAACTGAAGAGACCCAGTACTTC
TRBD1,NA,TRBJ2-7,TRBV7-2,CASSSNRDRGSYEQYF,TGTGCCAGCAGTTCTAACCGGGACAGGGGATCCTACGAGCAGTACTTC
TRBD2,NA,TRBJ2-1,TRBV4-1,CASSQLADLYNEQFF,TGCGCCAGCAGCCAACTAGCGGACCTCTACAATGAGCAGTTCTTC
NA,NA,TRBJ2-7,TRBV11-3,CASSSGQGKGYEQYF,TGTGCCAGCAGCTCTGGGCAGGGAAAGGGCTACGAGCAGTACTTC
NA,NA,TRBJ2-1,TRBV28,CASRGLNNEQFF,TGTGCCAGCAGGGGACTTAACAATGAGCAGTTCTTC
TRBD2,NA,TRBJ2-7,TRBV7-2,CASSHGTSGRSYEQYF,TGTGCCAGCAGCCACGGGACTAGCGGGAGAAGCTACGAGCAGTACTTC
TRBD1,NA,TRBJ1-1,TRBV11-3,CASSRQGGNEAFF,TGTGCCAGCAGCCGACAGGGTGGTAATGAAGCTTTCTTT
TRBD2,NA,TRBJ2-5,TRBV29-1,CSVETLAGVETQYF,TGCAGCGTTGAAACTCTAGCGGGAGTTGAGACCCAGTACTTC
TRBD2,once,TRBJ2-1,TRBV5-1,CASSSYLSGRYNEQFF,TGCGCCAGCAGCTCCTACCTTAGCGGGAGGTACAATGAGCAGTTCTTC
NA,NA,TRBJ2-1,TRBV29-1,CSVTRRGSGEQFF,TGCAGCGTTACCAGAAGGGGGAGTGGTGAGCAGTTCTTC
TRBD1,NA,TRBJ2-7,TRBV6-1,CASVSGQTYEQYF,TGTGCCAGCGTATCGGGACAGACCTACGAGCAGTACTTC
NA,NA,TRBJ2-2,TRBV7-9,CASSLAAGKGTGELFF,TGTGCCAGCAGCTTAGCGGCGGGGAAAGGCACCGGGGAGCTGTTTTTT